This T cell receptor (beta chain) derives from a study of cytotoxic CD8 clonotypes in ibrutinib-treated CLL (dated by TCRdb to 2020 to 2023). Background for the entire study: The cohort had ten to twelve relapsed/refractory and 15 treatment-naive patients; fewer than 18 were IGHV unmutated. Partial responses were observed in about 24 patients and complete responses in 2; after a median follow-up of roughly 72 months, remission was maintained in approximately 14 patients and progression was observed in some twelve. Response samples were obtained after a median of approximately twelve months of treatment, with a range of roughly 6 to 40 months. On average, each sample yielded roughly 260,000 productive templates and about 100,000 productive rearrangements. Longitudinal samples were available for about 30% of the roughly 86 trial participants. Cryopreserved peripheral blood mononuclear cells were obtained before treatment, at response, and at either sustained remission or disease progression. Patients were still on ibrutinib when every remission and progressive disease sample was collected. The paper as a whole reports these results and caveats: Sampling times were not matched between patients in sustained remission and patients whose disease was progressing, and lymph node repertoires were not examined. At ibrutinib response clonality went up, during sustained remission it held steady, and at progression it dropped back toward baseline. Public clonotypes were found to be uncommon and were observed to contract or remain stable during treatment; the increase in clonality was shown to reflect expansion of private clonotypes at ibrutinib response. Baseline clonality was found to be higher than that of age-matched healthy donors and was strongly correlated with circulating CD8+ T-cell counts.

About this clone: Its antigen remains unidentified. One base away there is no much larger clone; base qualities are not given.

From V the trimming removes 3 bases and from J it removes 6 bases, while the gene matches leave 2 bases of the junction unaccounted for. The CDR3 sequence holds 13 residues, the cysteine and phenylalanine included. Of all the DNA, just the CDR3 is kept, 39 bases in frame from base 1. CDR1 and CDR2, per the germline V gene (reference sequence), are LNHNV and YYDKDF. A MiSeq instrument was used for deep resolution sequencing, which targeted depths ranging from 1 in 1 million up to 1 in 200,000 T cells, with coverage averaging 10x for each clonotype. The immunoSEQ hsTCRB Kit was used to generate the TCR beta libraries. Regarding the original processing steps: Data were analyzed with ImmunoSEQ Data Assistant and ImmunoSEQ Analyzer, with V, D and J genes assigned per IMGT definitions. Clonality was computed as one minus normalized Shannon entropy of productive rearrangement frequencies, ranging from 0 to 1. Public clonotype analysis was restricted to overrepresented clonotypes comprising at least 0.05% of each patient's repertoire. Approximately 13 age-matched healthy donor repertoires from immuneACCESS served as clonality controls. TCRdb holds this immuneACCESS table with in-frame rearrangements only. Some clones are missing; in checked studies, unresolved V genes explain under half, and the rest has no known cause. V, J and clone size reflect that table, while D and trimming were determined from the DNA. This sample lists 160,000 or so clones; roughly 86% were detected once. Jointly, the top ten make up roughly 2% of the sample.

The time point label on this specimen signifies: approximately twelve months on ibrutinib. For TCR beta library preparation, approximately 2.2 micrograms of genomic DNA were isolated from cryopreserved PBMCs. Longitudinal blood samples from CLL patients receiving ibrutinib monotherapy were subjected to high-throughput TCR beta sequencing. The patients were enrolled in a single-center, open-label phase 2 trial of ibrutinib monotherapy. The chain employs TRBV15 and TRBJ1-1; TRBD1 agrees with 9 junctional bases. This receptor was identified in a human donor with chronic lymphocytic leukemia. The sequences come from PBMCs, collected after 12 months of ibrutinib treatment. CDR3 reads: CATSRGQGSEAFF. The DNA is as follows: TGTGCCACCAGCAGGGGACAGGGCTCTGAAGCTTTCTTT.